The 29 T cell receptor beta chains in this list originate from one sample, sequenced in a study of T cells in narcolepsy. Using immunoSEQ multiplex PCR, the repertoire was profiled, and TCRdb retains in-frame clones only, with some absent. The table lists 25,000 to 30,000 clones, roughly 86% of them singletons, with more than 1% in the top ten. The sample taken for sequencing was memory (CD45RA-) CD4+ T cells from blood. The receptors were gathered from a human donor in good health.

This chain connects TRBV10-3 to TRBJ2-1, with TRBD2 matching over 15 bases. CDR3 length equals 16 residues. Germline V gene data show CDR1 as ENHRY and CDR2 as SYGVKD. V was pared by 7 bases and J by 6 bases, with 7 bases of the junction left unmatched. CDR3 bases: TGTGCCATCACCGACCCGGGACTAGCGGGAGGCAATGAGCAGTTCTTC. It translates to CAITDPGLAGGNEQFF.

The chain is built from TRBV30 and TRBJ2-1, with 9 bases lining up with TRBD2. In germline, CDR1 is GTSNPN, CDR2 SVGIG (reference sequence). Trimming removed 0 bases from V and 8 bases from J; junction bases left unmatched: 8. CDR3 length: 15 amino acids. The CDR3 loop is CAWSVGGRANDEQFF. The CDR3 DNA sequence: TGTGCCTGGAGTGTTGGCGGGAGGGCCAACGATGAGCAGTTCTTC. The whole variable domain, remainder taken from reference TRBV30 and TRBJ2-1, is SQTIHQWPATLVQPVGSPLSLECTVEGTSNPNLYWYRQAAGRGLQLLFYSVGIGQISSEVPQNLSASRPQDRQFILSSKKLLLSDSGFYLCAWSVGGRANDEQFFGPGTRLTVL.

The chain employs TRBV18 and TRBJ2-7, with D perhaps TRBD2 (6 bases). The CDR3 length is 15 residues. V lost 1 base and J lost 0, with 10 bases in between. Germline values: CDR1 KGHSH, CDR2 LQKENI. As DNA, the CDR3 is TGTGCCAGCTCACCACGGCGGGGACGCTCCTACGAGCAGTACTTC. Translating it yields CASSPRRGRSYEQYF.

This chain connects TRBV30 to TRBJ2-3; perhaps D is TRBD1 or TRBD2 (6 bases each). Looked up from germline, CDR1 is GTSNPN and CDR2 is SVGIG (reference sequence). There are 11 residues in the CDR3. V was cut by 4 bases and J by 14 bases, with 16 bases left in between. DNA for the CDR3: TGTGCCTGGACTGCGGGGACAAAGAGGTATTTT. Encoded protein: CAWTAGTKRYF.

DNA for the CDR3: TGCGCCAGCAGCCAAGATATGGAACGGGGGATAGGCACAGATACGCAGTATTTT. Translation gives CASSQDMERGIGTDTQYF. This chain joins TRBV4-1 and TRBJ2-3; D may be TRBD2 (6 bases). The V gene lost 0 bases and the J gene lost 1 base, with 17 bases spanning the gap. The CDR3 covers 18 residues. Germline loops: CDR1 MGHRA, CDR2 YSYEKL.

The V and J genes are TRBV5-1 and TRBJ2-3; 7 bases are a match to TRBD1. CDR3 length: 14 residues. The germline V gene encodes CDR1 SGHRS and CDR2 YFSETQ. Losses at the gene ends were 2 bases for V and 5 bases for J; bases not matched to a gene: 5. This CDR3 reads CASSLDRAGDTQYF. The CDR3 DNA follows: TGCGCCAGCAGCTTAGACAGGGCCGGAGATACGCAGTATTTT. The full variable domain, in which reference TRBV5-1 and TRBJ2-3 provide the parts outside the CDR3, is KAGVTQTPRYLIKTRGQQVTLSCSPISGHRSVSWYQQTPGQGLQFLFEYFSETQRNKGNFPGRFSGRQFSNSRSEMNVSTLELGDSALYLCASSLDRAGDTQYFGPGTRLTVL.

The rearrangement uses TRBV5-1 and TRBJ1-4; 10 nucleotides align to TRBD1. The V gene end was trimmed by 0 bases and the J gene end by 10 bases; junction bases not matched to a gene: 6. The V gene's germline CDR1 is SGHRS and CDR2 YFSETQ. This CDR3 is built from 15 residues. The CDR3, as DNA: TGCGCCAGCAGCTTGGCCGGGACAGGGGAGGTAAAACTGTTTTTT. It is translated as CASSLAGTGEVKLFF.

This sequence joins TRBV9 and TRBJ1-3; the D is unclear. The CDR3 runs 13 residues. The V end lost 4 bases, the J end lost 0 bases, and 5 bases lay between the germline ends. Per the germline V gene, CDR1 is SGDLS and CDR2 is YYNGEE. CDR3 amino acids: CASSLRSGNTIYF. The CDR3 DNA reads as TGTGCCAGCAGCCTGCGCTCTGGAAACACCATATATTTT.

This chain connects TRBV30 to TRBJ1-2; TRBD1 is a possible D gene (6 bases). Looked up from germline, CDR1 is GTSNPN and CDR2 is SVGIG (reference sequence). V was shortened by 1 base and J by 0 bases, with 15 bases between the two germline ends. The CDR3 has 16 amino acids. CDR3 bases: TGTGCCTGGAGTGCATTACAGGGCGGGTCTAACTATGGCTACACCTTC. It codes for CAWSALQGGSNYGYTF.

The chain's CDR3 is CAWSQDKGASGNTIYF. CDR3 coding DNA: TGTGCCTGGAGTCAAGATAAGGGGGCCTCTGGAAACACCATATATTTT. The chain employs TRBV30 and TRBJ1-3; 7 bases are a match to TRBD1. The CDR3 is 16 residues long. V lost 2 bases and J lost 0; bases outside the gene matches: 7. Germline V lookup: CDR1 GTSNPN, CDR2 SVGIG (reference sequence).

This chain joins TRBV2 and TRBJ1-5; D not resolved. The CDR3 extends over 16 amino acids. Trimming took 5 bases from V and 0 from J, leaving 14 bases between them. From germline, CDR1 is SNHLY and CDR2 FYNNEI. The chain's CDR3 is CASSSTDGYSNQPQHF. Written as DNA, the CDR3 is TGTGCCAGCAGTTCCACGGATGGCTATAGCAATCAGCCCCAGCATTTT.

This chain joins TRBV30 and TRBJ2-2, with 7 positions matching TRBD1. The CDR3 runs to 12 residues. The V and J ends lost 8 bases and 6 bases, in that order; junction bases with no gene match: 6. Germline V gene data show CDR1 as GTSNPN and CDR2 as SVGIG (reference sequence). The CDR3 sequence: CAGRDRAGELFF. CDR3 sequence (DNA): TGTGCCGGCAGAGACAGGGCCGGGGAGCTGTTTTTT. The full variable domain, rest sourced from reference TRBV30 and TRBJ2-2, is SQTIHQWPATLVQPVGSPLSLECTVEGTSNPNLYWYRQAAGRGLQLLFYSVGIGQISSEVPQNLSASRPQDRQFILSSKKLLLSDSGFYLCAGRDRAGELFFGEGSRLTVL.

There are a few counts of this clone. The chain uses TRBV7-2 and TRBJ1-2; TRBD1 agrees at 8 bases. The length of the CDR3 is 13 residues. Losses at the gene ends were 5 bases for V and 7 bases for J; bases not matched to a gene: 6. Germline V gene lookup returns CDR1 SGHTA and CDR2 FQGNSA. CDR3 protein: CASSPTGEGGYTF. CDR3 DNA sequence: TGTGCCAGCAGCCCGACAGGGGAGGGTGGCTACACCTTC.

In its sample, this clone was seen once. V is TRBV30 and J is TRBJ2-1; tentative D call: TRBD2 (5 bases). Germline CDR1 is GTSNPN and CDR2 is SVGIG (reference sequence). The CDR3 runs 15 residues. Deletions cut 7 bases from V and 5 bases from J, with 21 bases between. This CDR3 reads CASNPDYPIHNEQFF. In nucleotides, the CDR3 is TGTGCCTCGAACCCCGACTACCCGATCCACAATGAGCAGTTCTTC.

Only one count was recorded for this clone. The chain joins TRBV2 to TRBJ2-2, with TRBD1 identical over 7 bases. Losses at the gene ends were 7 bases for V and 5 bases for J; bases not matched to a gene: 7. The CDR3 loop spans 14 amino acids. Germline lookup yields CDR1 SNHLY and CDR2 FYNNEI. The CDR3 sequence: CASKRQGRTGELFF. CDR3 DNA: TGTGCCAGCAAACGACAGGGTCGTACCGGGGAGCTGTTTTTT.

The genes are TRBV5-1 and TRBJ1-3; a weak D match, TRBD1 (5 bases). Between the trimmed V and J ends, which lost 1 base and 2 bases, there was a span of 10 bases. The length of the CDR3 is 15 residues. Germline V gene lookup returns CDR1 SGHRS and CDR2 YFSETQ. Here the CDR3 reads CASSLSGDAGNTIYF. The CDR3 DNA follows: TGCGCCAGCAGCTTGTCGGGGGATGCTGGAAACACCATATATTTT. Based on the CDR3 plus reference TRBV5-1 and TRBJ1-3, the full variable domain is KAGVTQTPRYLIKTRGQQVTLSCSPISGHRSVSWYQQTPGQGLQFLFEYFSETQRNKGNFPGRFSGRQFSNSRSEMNVSTLELGDSALYLCASSLSGDAGNTIYFGEGSWLTVV.

This sequence joins TRBV4-3 and TRBJ2-3; D may correspond to TRBD1 or TRBD2 (6 bases each). V was clipped by 1 base and J by 6 bases, with 14 bases between them. The germline CDR1 and CDR2 sequences are LGHNA and YSLEER. The CDR3 contains 15 residues. CDR3 DNA: TGCGCCAGCAGCCAAGCGGGGAGGCAGGGGGATACGCAGTATTTT. It encodes CASSQAGRQGDTQYF.

This rearrangement joins TRBV7-8 to TRBJ1-1, with no clear D. Germline-derived CDR1 and CDR2 are SGHVS and FQNEAQ. Trimming took 5 bases from V and 1 from J, leaving 17 bases between them. The CDR3 is 16 residues long. In DNA, the CDR3 is TGTGCCAGCAGCCCCCAGCTCAGGCGTAAGAACACTGAAGCTTTCTTT. Its protein is CASSPQLRRKNTEAFF.

V and J are TRBV5-8 and TRBJ1-5, with 8 bases aligning to TRBD1. CDR3 length: 15 amino acids. Germline V gene sequence: CDR1 SGHTS, CDR2 YDEGEE. With 0 bases clipped from V and 6 bases from J, the junction kept 5 bases outside the gene matches. CDR3 protein: CASSLAGTGGQPQHF. In DNA form, the CDR3 reads TGTGCCAGCAGCTTGGCCGGAACAGGGGGTCAGCCCCAGCATTTT.

The chain recombines TRBV4-3 with TRBJ2-2; D is unclear. V was pared by 2 bases and J by 6 bases, with 4 bases between. CDR3 size: 12 residues. Germline V gives CDR1 LGHNA, CDR2 YSLEER. CDR3 amino acids: CASSQFAGELFF. CDR3 bases: TGCGCCAGCAGCCAATTCGCCGGGGAGCTGTTTTTT.

The chain has TRBV7-3 and TRBJ2-2, with 14 bases fitting TRBD2. This CDR3 is built from 18 residues. J lost 5 bases, V lost 5 bases, and 10 bases had no gene match. Germline CDR1 and CDR2: SGHTA and FQGTGA. The chain's CDR3 is CASSPQRLAGGPTGELFF. The CDR3 region has the DNA TGTGCCAGCAGCCCGCAACGACTAGCGGGAGGGCCGACCGGGGAGCTGTTTTTT.

This chain links TRBV9 with TRBJ2-5; D remains ambiguous. V gave up 4 bases and J gave up 4 bases, with 20 bases separating them. Germline CDR1 and CDR2: SGDLS and YYNGEE. This CDR3 is 16 amino acids long. CDR3 coding DNA: TGTGCCAGCAGCCGACAAGGGTGGCTAACTCGAGAGACCCAGTACTTC. Translated: CASSRQGWLTRETQYF.

This clone showed up just a few times. The genes are TRBV6-6 and TRBJ2-7; possibly TRBD2 for D (5 bases). The germline V and J ends were trimmed by 4 bases and 7 bases, with 14 bases remaining between them. The CDR3 sequence is 13 residues long. Germline V gene data show CDR1 as MNHNY and CDR2 as SVGAGI (reference sequence). CDR3 amino acids: CASSSRSEGEQYF. In DNA, the CDR3 is TGTGCCAGCAGTTCTAGGAGCGAGGGAGAGCAGTACTTC.

This rearrangement joins TRBV2 to TRBJ1-5, with TRBD1 matching 7 bases. The CDR3 extends over 13 amino acids. The germline CDR1 and CDR2 sequences are SNHLY and FYNNEI. The junction had 4 bases not matched to a gene; V was cut back by 10 bases and J by 1 base. The CDR3 DNA reads as TGTGCCACTCAGGGGGACAGCAATCAGCCCCAGCATTTT. It encodes CATQGDSNQPQHF.

The chain uses TRBV4-2 and TRBJ2-1, with 10 bases fitting TRBD2. The CDR3 is 20 residues long. Germline CDR1 and CDR2: LGHNA and YNFKEQ. V lost 0 bases to trimming and J lost 3 bases; unmatched junction nucleotides: 14. The CDR3 reads CASSQDMASGSLSVYNEQFF. The CDR3 bases are TGTGCCAGCAGCCAAGATATGGCTAGCGGGAGTCTTTCTGTCTACAATGAGCAGTTCTTC.

This chain connects TRBV7-8 to TRBJ2-7; D is possibly TRBD2 (5 bases). V lost 2 bases and J 2 bases, leaving 13 bases between the germline ends. Germline loops: CDR1 SGHVS, CDR2 FQNEAQ. The CDR3 consists of 15 residues. CDR3 amino acids: CASSLSLARAYEQYF. The CDR3 nucleotides read TGTGCCAGCAGCTTATCTTTAGCGAGGGCCTACGAGCAGTACTTC.

This clone was found once. The genes are TRBV30 and TRBJ2-5; D possibly corresponds to TRBD1 (6 bases). CDR3 length: 13 residues. Trimming pared 8 bases from V and 1 base from J, leaving 14 bases between. The germline CDR1 and CDR2 sequences are GTSNPN and SVGIG (reference sequence). The CDR3 nucleotides are TGTGCCGGAAACAGGGATGTCCAAGAGACCCAGTACTTC. The encoded protein is CAGNRDVQETQYF. Variable domain in full (rest from reference TRBV30 and TRBJ2-5): SQTIHQWPATLVQPVGSPLSLECTVEGTSNPNLYWYRQAAGRGLQLLFYSVGIGQISSEVPQNLSASRPQDRQFILSSKKLLLSDSGFYLCAGNRDVQETQYFGPGTRLLVL.

The V and J genes are TRBV30 and TRBJ1-2; D is perhaps TRBD1 (5 bases). CDR3 length: 16 residues. V gave up 3 bases and J gave up 4 bases, with 21 bases separating them. Germline CDR1 is GTSNPN and CDR2 is SVGIG (reference sequence). The CDR3 sequence: CAWRAGVSLRGYGYTF. CDR3 coding DNA: TGTGCCTGGAGGGCGGGGGTTTCCCTACGCGGCTATGGCTACACCTTC.

The chain is built from TRBV28 and TRBJ1-5; 11 bases map to TRBD1. The V segment lost 6 bases and the J segment 6 bases; nucleotides outside the gene matches: 7. CDR3 length: 15 amino acids. The germline V gene encodes CDR1 MDHEN and CDR2 SYDVKM. The CDR3 region is CASSRTGGASQPQHF. CDR3 nucleotides: TGTGCCAGCAGCCGGACAGGGGGCGCGAGTCAGCCCCAGCATTTT.